Listed below are T cell receptor beta chains from one sample, sequenced in a study of blood T cell repertoires in COVID-19. TCRdb's table, derived via immunoSEQ multiplex PCR, lists solely in-frame clones and lacks some. The sample lists more than 80,000 clones, about three quarters occurring once. Sequenced input: peripheral blood. The receptors here all came from a woman older than 75 with active or convalescent COVID-19. CDR3s include the opening cysteine and the closing phenylalanine or tryptophan. The D gene is left open where the match is weak. The size of a clone is reported for some rows only, either as once, few or many, or as a class for expanded clones.

TGTGCCAGCAGTGGGGACAGCAAAAACATTCAGTACTTC | CASSGDSKNIQYF | TRBJ2-4 | TRBV6-2/TRBV6-3 | TRBD1 | few
TGTGCCAGCTCACCGGACGGAGGATCGGGCACTGAAGCTTTCTTT | CASSPDGGSGTEAFF | TRBJ1-1 | TRBV18 | NA | NA
TGTGCCAGCAGCTTACTGACTAGCGGGACCTCCTACGAGCAGTACTTC | CASSLLTSGTSYEQYF | TRBJ2-7 | TRBV7-8 | TRBD2 | NA
TGTGCCAGCAGCTTAGAACAGGGGGCGAATGAAAAACTGTTTTTT | CASSLEQGANEKLFF | TRBJ1-4 | TRBV7-9 | TRBD1 | NA
TGTGCCAGCAGTTACTCGACCCGCTCCGGAGAAGGAGAGACCCAGTACTTC | CASSYSTRSGEGETQYF | TRBJ2-5 | TRBV6-2/TRBV6-3 | NA | NA
TGTGCCAGCAGGGCCTTGGGGCGCGTAAGCGAGCAGTACTTC | CASRALGRVSEQYF | TRBJ2-7 | TRBV2 | NA | NA
TGTGCCAGCAGCTTAGGGGGCGCGTACAATGAGCAGTTCTTC | CASSLGGAYNEQFF | TRBJ2-1 | TRBV11-3 | NA | NA
TGTGCCAGCAGTTACGACAGGACATACACCGGGGAGCTGTTTTTT | CASSYDRTYTGELFF | TRBJ2-2 | TRBV6-6 | NA | NA
TGTGCCAGCAGCACACCACTAGCCCGAGAGACCCAGTACTTC | CASSTPLARETQYF | TRBJ2-5 | TRBV7-2 | NA | NA
TGTGCCAGCATTAAGGACAGCGATAACACTGAAGCTTTCTTT | CASIKDSDNTEAFF | TRBJ1-1 | TRBV6-5 | NA | once
TGTGCCAGCAGCTTATTCCCCGACAAGTACCAAGAGACCCAGTACTTC | CASSLFPDKYQETQYF | TRBJ2-5 | TRBV11-2 | NA | NA
TGTGCCAGTAGCCGACAGGGAAGAAACACCGGGGAGCTGTTTTTT | CASSRQGRNTGELFF | TRBJ2-2 | TRBV19 | TRBD1 | NA
TGTGCCAGCAGTGTCGGACACTCTGAAGCTTTCTTT | CASSVGHSEAFF | TRBJ1-1 | TRBV28 | NA | NA
TGCGCCAGCAGCCGGAGGAGCCCCCACAATGAGCAGTTCTTC | CASSRRSPHNEQFF | TRBJ2-1 | TRBV4-1 | NA | once
TGTGCCAGCAGCTCCGAACTTTCAGCGGGGGGAATCAAAGAGACCCAGTACTTC | CASSSELSAGGIKETQYF | TRBJ2-5 | TRBV7-2 | TRBD2 | NA
TGCGCCAGCAGCCCTCCGACAGGGAATGGGGCAGATACGCAGTATTTT | CASSPPTGNGADTQYF | TRBJ2-3 | TRBV4-1 | TRBD1 | NA
TGCAGCGTGGCAGTGAACACCGGGGAGCTGTTTTTT | CSVAVNTGELFF | TRBJ2-2 | TRBV29-1 | NA | NA
TGTGCCAGTAGCCCCATACACAGGTCGGAGGGAATGGGAGAGACCCAGTACTTC | CASSPIHRSEGMGETQYF | TRBJ2-5 | TRBV19 | NA | NA
TGTGCCAGCAGCTTAAACAGGGTACTGAATAATTCACCCCTCCACTTT | CASSLNRVLNNSPLHF | TRBJ1-6 | TRBV11-2 | NA | NA
TGTGCCAGCAGCGCGGACCGGGACAGCGGAGGCTACACCTTC | CASSADRDSGGYTF | TRBJ1-2 | TRBV7-2 | TRBD1 | NA
TGTGCCAGCAGTCCCCGTTATGGATGGAGGAACACTGAAGCTTTCTTT | CASSPRYGWRNTEAFF | TRBJ1-1 | TRBV28 | NA | few
TGTGCCAGCAGTTACAGTGCACTAGCCAAAAACATTCAGTACTTC | CASSYSALAKNIQYF | TRBJ2-4 | TRBV11-1 | NA | NA
TGTGCCACCAGCCGTTACACCACCTCCTACGAGCAGTACTTC | CATSRYTTSYEQYF | TRBJ2-7 | TRBV15 | NA | NA
TGTGCCAGTAGTATAGACACAGGAGAGCAGTTCTTC | CASSIDTGEQFF | TRBJ2-1 | TRBV19 | NA | NA
TGTGCCAGCAGCCACCGGGACAGGGTGTGCAATCAGCCCCAGCATTTT | CASSHRDRVCNQPQHF | TRBJ1-5 | TRBV11-3 | TRBD1 | NA
TGTGCCAGCAGCTTAGGGGCCTCCTACGAGCAGTACTTC | CASSLGASYEQYF | TRBJ2-7 | TRBV11-2 | NA | once
TGTGCCAGTAGGACGGACAGTCCATCCTATGGCTACACCTTC | CASRTDSPSYGYTF | TRBJ1-2 | TRBV19 | NA | NA
TGTGCCGACGACAGGGCCCACGAGCAGTACTTC | CADDRAHEQYF | TRBJ2-7 | TRBV27 | TRBD1 | few
TGTGCCAGCAGCCTCCAATCTGACAGGGGCCTAGGGTACACCTTC | CASSLQSDRGLGYTF | TRBJ1-2 | TRBV7-6 | TRBD1 | NA
TGTGCCAGCAGTTACTCGAGGGCCCCTAGAGGACACTTC | CASSYSRAPRGHF | TRBJ2-5 | TRBV6-2/TRBV6-3 | NA | NA
TGCAGCGTTGAGTCAGAGCAGTTCTTC | CSVESEQFF | TRBJ2-1 | TRBV29-1 | NA | NA
TGTGCCAGCTCCGGACAGGGGGCGCGGGACACTGAAGCTTTCTTT | CASSGQGARDTEAFF | TRBJ1-1 | TRBV6-5 | TRBD1 | NA
TGTGCTAGTGACTCCCGGGACAGCCCCTACGAGCAGTACTTC | CASDSRDSPYEQYF | TRBJ2-7 | TRBV12-5 | TRBD1 | NA
TGTGCCTGGGCGGGGGGCATGTACAATGAGCAGTTCTTC | CAWAGGMYNEQFF | TRBJ2-1 | TRBV30 | TRBD2 | NA
TGCAGCGTTGTGTTAACAGGGACCTATGGCTACACCTTC | CSVVLTGTYGYTF | TRBJ1-2 | TRBV29-1 | NA | NA
TGCGCCAGCAGGGGGGCCGCCTATAATTCACCCCTCCACTTT | CASRGAAYNSPLHF | TRBJ1-6 | TRBV10-2 | NA | NA
TGTGCCAGCAGTGACCCCCAGGACTTC | CASSDPQDF | TRBJ2-5 | TRBV6-4 | NA | NA
TGTGCCAGTAGTGCCCGACCAATAACCGGGACAGGGAACTATGGCTACACCTTC | CASSARPITGTGNYGYTF | TRBJ1-2 | TRBV19 | TRBD1 | NA
TGTGCCAGTCGACAGGGAGTGGCCGGGGAGCTGTTTTTT | CASRQGVAGELFF | TRBJ2-2 | TRBV6-4 | TRBD1 | NA
TGTGCCAGCAGTTTTTCCGGTTCCCAAGAGACCCAGTACTTC | CASSFSGSQETQYF | TRBJ2-5 | TRBV27 | NA | once
TGTGCCAGCAGCCAAGATCAAATGGGCAGACACCACTACGAGCAGTACTTC | CASSQDQMGRHHYEQYF | TRBJ2-7 | TRBV3-1/TRBV3-2 | NA | once
TGTGCCAGCAGTTTGATAGGGAGCGAGCAGTACTTC | CASSLIGSEQYF | TRBJ2-7 | TRBV27 | NA | medium-sized